The clone carrying this T cell receptor (beta chain) was seen a few times. This sample is drawn from a study of blood T cells in healthy people across ages. PCR was performed a second time for about 7 to 11 cycles using a sample-barcoded 5' primer and a J-beta primer mix. TCRdb ran MiXCR on the 5' RACE reads and lists one entry per CDR3 protein. The table includes roughly 1.6 million distinct CDR3 sequences, almost 35% detected once. CDR1 and CDR2 (germline): SEHNR, FQNEAQ (reference sequence). The V gene lost 6 bases and the J gene lost 4 bases, with 20 bases spanning the gap. This CDR3 is built from 16 residues.

The receptor was isolated from a woman aged 25-40 years in good health. The material sequenced was blood. The J gene is TRBJ2-3, the V gene TRBV7-9; D may match TRBD1 or TRBD2 (6 bases each). The CDR3 DNA reads as TGTGCCAGCAGACGCCGGAGGGGGTCCCGCTCAGATACGCAGTATTTT. This gives the protein CASRRRRGSRSDTQYF.